Below, 15 T cell receptor beta chains from the same sample are listed, as sequenced in a study of blood T cell repertoires in COVID-19. Only in-frame clones appear in the TCRdb table, and some are missing; sequencing was by immunoSEQ multiplex PCR. The sample includes over 300,000 clones, around 90% of them seen just once. Source material: peripheral blood. The receptors here all came from a young man with active or convalescent COVID-19.

V is TRBV5-8 and J is TRBJ2-2, with D possibly matching TRBD1 (7 bases). The CDR3 is 16 residues long. Trimming removed 1 base at V and 1 base at J, with 11 bases between. Germline V gives CDR1 SGHTS, CDR2 YDEGEE. The CDR3 coding sequence is TGTGCCAGCAGCTTGACAGGGGAGGTGAACACCGGGGAGCTGTTTTTT. It encodes CASSLTGEVNTGELFF.

The CDR3 sequence is CASSRWEAKGYEQYF. The CDR3 DNA reads as TGTGCCAGCAGCCGGTGGGAGGCGAAGGGGTACGAGCAGTACTTC. The V and J genes are TRBV7-9 and TRBJ2-7, with D possibly TRBD2 on 6 matching bases. The germline V gene has CDR1 SEHNR and CDR2 FQNEAQ (reference sequence). V dropped 5 bases and J dropped 4 bases, with 18 bases sitting between them. There are 15 residues in the CDR3.

The V and J genes are TRBV6-2 or TRBV6-3 and TRBJ2-2, with 9 nucleotides matching TRBD2. This CDR3 contains 18 residues. Germline CDR1 MNHEY, CDR2 SVGEGT. V lost 0 bases, J lost 5 bases, and 10 bases stayed unmatched. In DNA form, the CDR3 reads TGTGCCAGCAGTTACTCGAGAACTAGCGGGTTATGGACCGGGGAGCTGTTTTTT. Its translation: CASSYSRTSGLWTGELFF.

The rearrangement uses TRBV20-1 and TRBJ1-2, with D perhaps TRBD1 (6 bases). CDR1 is DFQATT and CDR2 is SNEGSKA in the germline V gene (reference sequence). Trimming pared 3 bases from V and 1 base from J, leaving 27 bases between. CDR3 length: 19 amino acids. The DNA for the CDR3 is TGCAGTGCTAGTAACCTTGCCGACTTGGACAGCCCTAATAACTATGGCTACACCTTC. This codes for CSASNLADLDSPNNYGYTF.

The rearrangement joins TRBV11-2 to TRBJ1-5, with D unclear. Germline values: CDR1 SGHAT, CDR2 FQNNGV. The length of the CDR3 is 14 residues. V was pared by 5 bases and J by 5 bases, with 13 bases between. This CDR3 reads CASSPGKGDQPQHF. The CDR3 DNA is TGTGCCAGCAGCCCGGGAAAGGGTGATCAGCCCCAGCATTTT.

This clone was counted a single time. Other DNA variants within this sample encode the same CDR3. This chain connects TRBV9 to TRBJ1-2; D is undetermined. This CDR3 has 12 residues. CDR1 and CDR2 (germline): SGDLS, YYNGEE. The ends were cut back, 4 bases at V and 1 base at J, with 5 bases in the middle. CDR3 bases: TGTGCCAGCAGCCCACATAACTATGGCTACACCTTC. Translated: CASSPHNYGYTF.

For the CDR3, the DNA is TGTGCCAGCAGCGCTGGGACAGGCTACGAGCAGTACTTC. It translates to CASSAGTGYEQYF. The rearrangement joins TRBV27 to TRBJ2-7; 8 positions match TRBD1. After removal of 6 bases from V and 3 bases from J, the junction contained 4 bases not matched to a gene. This CDR3 comprises 13 residues. Germline V gives CDR1 MNHEY, CDR2 SMNVEV (reference sequence).

This rearrangement joins TRBV28 to TRBJ2-2, with 7 nucleotides matching TRBD1. Trimming removed 3 bases from V and 5 bases from J; junction bases left unmatched: 6. The CDR3 is made up of 15 amino acids. From germline, CDR1 is MDHEN and CDR2 SYDVKM. This CDR3 is CASSFRTGGTGELFF. The CDR3 DNA follows: TGTGCCAGCAGTTTTAGGACAGGCGGGACCGGGGAGCTGTTTTTT.

This clone has just one count. The J gene is TRBJ1-4, the V gene TRBV18; 9 bases are shared with TRBD1. From germline, CDR1 is KGHSH and CDR2 LQKENI. The trim removed 4 bases at V and 7 bases at J, leaving 4 bases unmatched. The length of the CDR3 is 14 residues. The CDR3 bases are TGTGCCAGCTCACAACAGGGGGCTGGTGAAAAACTGTTTTTT. This translates into CASSQQGAGEKLFF.

The genes are TRBV6-5 and TRBJ2-7, with 7 bases fitting TRBD1. The CDR3 sequence is 15 residues long. After removal of 0 bases from V and 0 bases from J, the junction contained 2 bases not matched to a gene. The germline V gene encodes CDR1 MNHEY and CDR2 SVGAGI. Written as DNA, the CDR3 is TGTGCCAGCAGTTACTCTCCAGGGGGCTCCTACGAGCAGTACTTC. This translates into CASSYSPGGSYEQYF.

The chain is built from TRBV10-3 and TRBJ1-2; D possibly corresponds to TRBD1 (5 bases). The CDR3 extends over 12 amino acids. Per germline, CDR1 ENHRY and CDR2 SYGVKD. Trimming pared 7 bases from V and 5 bases from J, leaving 11 bases between. CDR3 DNA: TGTGCCATCAATGGGGGAGGATATGGCTACACCTTC. Translation: CAINGGGYGYTF.

The rearrangement uses TRBV19 and TRBJ2-7; no clear D gene. Trimming stripped 5 bases from V and 2 bases from J, with 16 bases between. This CDR3 has 15 amino acids. CDR1 and CDR2 from the germline V gene are LNHDA and SQIVND (reference sequence). The CDR3 nucleotides are TGTGCCAGTAGTCCCCTTCAATATGGAGCCTACGAGCAGTACTTC. This sequence encodes CASSPLQYGAYEQYF.

CDR3 DNA: TGTGCCAGCAGCCAATCAGACAGGGACACAAACAATGAGCAGTTCTTC. As protein: CASSQSDRDTNNEQFF. J is TRBJ2-1 and V is TRBV3-1 (or the pseudogene TRBV3-2); TRBD1 matches 7 bases. The CDR3 is 16 residues long. Germline V CDR1 and CDR2: LGHDT, YNNKEL (reference sequence). V was clipped by 2 bases and J by 5 bases; unmatched bases: 9.

This chain uses TRBV5-1 with TRBJ2-5, with 14 nucleotides matching TRBD2. CDR1 SGHRS and CDR2 YFSETQ come from the germline V gene. The CDR3 covers 17 residues. The V and J ends lost 4 bases and 5 bases, in that order; junction bases with no gene match: 10. CDR3 region: CASSIRTSGGKLETQYF. CDR3 nucleotide sequence: TGCGCCAGCAGCATTCGGACTAGCGGGGGGAAATTGGAGACCCAGTACTTC.

The rearrangement links TRBV29-1 to TRBJ2-7; TRBD2 aligns across 9 bases. Germline CDR1 and CDR2: SQVTM and ANQGSEA. The length of the CDR3 is 12 residues. The trim removed 7 bases at V and 4 bases at J, leaving 5 bases unmatched. CDR3 in DNA: TGCAGCGCCGGCGGGGGGGTTTACGAGCAGTACTTC. It encodes CSAGGGVYEQYF.